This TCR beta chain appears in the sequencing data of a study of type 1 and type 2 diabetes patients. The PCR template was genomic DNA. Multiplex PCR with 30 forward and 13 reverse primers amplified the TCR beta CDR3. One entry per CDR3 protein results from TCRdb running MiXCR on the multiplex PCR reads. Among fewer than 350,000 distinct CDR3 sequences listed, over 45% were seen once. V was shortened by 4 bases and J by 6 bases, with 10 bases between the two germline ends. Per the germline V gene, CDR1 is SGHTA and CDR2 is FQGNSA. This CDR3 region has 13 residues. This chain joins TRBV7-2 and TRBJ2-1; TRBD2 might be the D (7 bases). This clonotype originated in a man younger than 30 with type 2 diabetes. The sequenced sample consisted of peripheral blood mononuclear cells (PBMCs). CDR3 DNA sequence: TGTGCCAGCAGCTCGAGGGGGGGCAATGAGCAGTTCTTC. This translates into CASSSRGGNEQFF.